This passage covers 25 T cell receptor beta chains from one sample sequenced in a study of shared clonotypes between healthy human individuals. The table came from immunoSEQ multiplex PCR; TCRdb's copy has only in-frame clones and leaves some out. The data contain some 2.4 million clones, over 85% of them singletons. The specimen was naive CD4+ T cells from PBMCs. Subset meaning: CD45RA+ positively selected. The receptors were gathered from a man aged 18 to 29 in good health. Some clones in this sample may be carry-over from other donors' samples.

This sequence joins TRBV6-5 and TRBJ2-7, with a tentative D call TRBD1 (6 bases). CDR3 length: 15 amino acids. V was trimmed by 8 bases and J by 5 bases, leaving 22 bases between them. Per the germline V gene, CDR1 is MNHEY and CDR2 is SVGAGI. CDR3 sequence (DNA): TGTGCCAGCTTCCCCCAACTTACAGGGTCCGACGAGCAGTACTTC. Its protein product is CASFPQLTGSDEQYF.

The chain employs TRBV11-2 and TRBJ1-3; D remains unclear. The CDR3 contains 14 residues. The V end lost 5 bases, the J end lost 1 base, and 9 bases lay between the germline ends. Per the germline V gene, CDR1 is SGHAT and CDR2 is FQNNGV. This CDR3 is CASSPSPSGNTIYF. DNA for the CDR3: TGTGCCAGCAGCCCGTCCCCTTCTGGAAACACCATATATTTT.

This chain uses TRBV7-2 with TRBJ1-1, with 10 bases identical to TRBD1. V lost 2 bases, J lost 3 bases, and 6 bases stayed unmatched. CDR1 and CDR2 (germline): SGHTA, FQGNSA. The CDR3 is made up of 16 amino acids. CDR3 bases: TGTGCCAGCAGCTTATCGGGGGACAGGGGTTACACTGAAGCTTTCTTT. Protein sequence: CASSLSGDRGYTEAFF.

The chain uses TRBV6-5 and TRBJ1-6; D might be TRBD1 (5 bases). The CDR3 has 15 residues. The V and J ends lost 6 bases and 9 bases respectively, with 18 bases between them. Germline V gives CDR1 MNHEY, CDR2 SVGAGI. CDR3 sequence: CASRRLAGGSSPLHF. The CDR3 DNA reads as TGTGCCAGCAGACGCCTTGCGGGGGGAAGTTCACCCCTCCACTTT.

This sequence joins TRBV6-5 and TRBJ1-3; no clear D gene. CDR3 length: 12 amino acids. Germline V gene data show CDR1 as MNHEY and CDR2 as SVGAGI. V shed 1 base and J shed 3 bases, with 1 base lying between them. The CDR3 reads CASSYFGNTIYF. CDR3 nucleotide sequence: TGTGCCAGCAGTTACTTTGGAAACACCATATATTTT.

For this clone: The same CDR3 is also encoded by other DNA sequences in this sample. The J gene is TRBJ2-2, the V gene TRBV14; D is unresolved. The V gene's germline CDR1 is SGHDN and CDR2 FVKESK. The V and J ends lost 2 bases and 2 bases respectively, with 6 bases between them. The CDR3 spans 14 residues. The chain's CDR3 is CASSQFLNTGELFF. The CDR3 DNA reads TGTGCCAGCAGCCAATTCTTAAACACCGGGGAGCTGTTTTTT.

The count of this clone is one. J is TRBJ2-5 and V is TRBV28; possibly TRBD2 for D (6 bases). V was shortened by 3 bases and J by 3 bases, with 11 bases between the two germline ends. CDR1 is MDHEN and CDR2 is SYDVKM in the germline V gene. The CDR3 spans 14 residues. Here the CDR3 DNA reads TGTGCCAGCAGTTTGCTAGCGCGCGAAGAGACCCAGTACTTC. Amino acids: CASSLLAREETQYF.

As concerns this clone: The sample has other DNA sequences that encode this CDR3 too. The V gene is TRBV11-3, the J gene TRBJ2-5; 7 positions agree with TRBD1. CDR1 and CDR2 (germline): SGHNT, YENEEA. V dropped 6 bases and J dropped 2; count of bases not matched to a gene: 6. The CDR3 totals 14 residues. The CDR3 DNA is TGTGCCAGCAGTCCGAGGGGGCGGCAAGAGACCCAGTACTTC. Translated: CASSPRGRQETQYF.

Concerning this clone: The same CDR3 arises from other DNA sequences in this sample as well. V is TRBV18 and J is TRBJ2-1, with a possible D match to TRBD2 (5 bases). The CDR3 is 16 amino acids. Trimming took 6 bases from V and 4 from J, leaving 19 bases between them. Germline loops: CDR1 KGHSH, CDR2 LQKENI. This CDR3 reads CASSPRLTSSYNEQFF. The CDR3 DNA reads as TGTGCCAGCTCTCCAAGACTAACCTCCTCTTACAATGAGCAGTTCTTC.

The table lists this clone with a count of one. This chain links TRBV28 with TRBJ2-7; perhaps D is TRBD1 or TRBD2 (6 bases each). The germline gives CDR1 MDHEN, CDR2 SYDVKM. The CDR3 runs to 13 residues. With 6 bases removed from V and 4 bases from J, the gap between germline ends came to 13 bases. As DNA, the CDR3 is TGTGCCAGCAGGCCGGGGGCCCTTTACGAGCAGTACTTC. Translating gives CASRPGALYEQYF.

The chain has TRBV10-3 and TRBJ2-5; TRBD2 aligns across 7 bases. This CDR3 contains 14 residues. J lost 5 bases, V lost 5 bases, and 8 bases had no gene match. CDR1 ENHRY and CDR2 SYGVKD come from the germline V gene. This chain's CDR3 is CAISPAGRLETQYF. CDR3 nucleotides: TGTGCCATCAGTCCAGCGGGACGTCTCGAGACCCAGTACTTC.

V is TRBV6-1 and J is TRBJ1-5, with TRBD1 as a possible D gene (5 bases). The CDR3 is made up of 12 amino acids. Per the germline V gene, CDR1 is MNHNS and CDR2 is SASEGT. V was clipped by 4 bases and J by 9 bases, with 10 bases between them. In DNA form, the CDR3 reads TGTGCCAGCAGTGCCCAGGGCGGGCCCCAGCATTTT. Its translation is CASSAQGGPQHF.

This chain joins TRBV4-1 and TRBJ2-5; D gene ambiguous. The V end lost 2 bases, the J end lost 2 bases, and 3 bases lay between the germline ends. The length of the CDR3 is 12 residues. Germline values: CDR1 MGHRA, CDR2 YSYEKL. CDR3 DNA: TGCGCCAGCAGCCAACCTCAAGAGACCCAGTACTTC. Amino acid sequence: CASSQPQETQYF.

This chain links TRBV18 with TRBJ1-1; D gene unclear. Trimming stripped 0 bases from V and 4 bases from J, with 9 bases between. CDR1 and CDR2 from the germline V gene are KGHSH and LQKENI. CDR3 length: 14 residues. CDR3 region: CASSPPYSSTEAFF. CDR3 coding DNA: TGTGCCAGCTCACCACCTTACTCGAGCACTGAAGCTTTCTTT.

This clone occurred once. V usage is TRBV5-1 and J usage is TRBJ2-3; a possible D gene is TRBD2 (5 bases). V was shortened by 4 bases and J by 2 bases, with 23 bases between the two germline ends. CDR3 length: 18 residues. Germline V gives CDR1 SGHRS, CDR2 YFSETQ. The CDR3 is CASSPGWREEAFTDTQYF. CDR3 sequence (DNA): TGCGCCAGCAGCCCCGGGTGGAGAGAGGAGGCCTTCACAGATACGCAGTATTTT.

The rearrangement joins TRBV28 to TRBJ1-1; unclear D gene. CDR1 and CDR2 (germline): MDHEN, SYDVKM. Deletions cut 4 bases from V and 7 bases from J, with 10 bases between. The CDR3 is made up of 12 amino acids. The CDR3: CASSYLRNEAFF. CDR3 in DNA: TGTGCCAGCAGTTACCTCAGAAATGAAGCTTTCTTT.

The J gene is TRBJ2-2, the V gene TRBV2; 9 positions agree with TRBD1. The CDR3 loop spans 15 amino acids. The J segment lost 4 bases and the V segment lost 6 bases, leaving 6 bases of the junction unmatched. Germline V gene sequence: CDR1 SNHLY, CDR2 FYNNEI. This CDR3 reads CASRADRGFTGELFF. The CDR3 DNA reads TGTGCCAGCAGGGCGGACAGGGGCTTCACCGGGGAGCTGTTTTTT. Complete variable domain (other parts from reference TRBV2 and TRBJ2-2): EPEVTQTPSHQVTQMGQEVILRCVPISNHLYFYWYRQILGQKVEFLVSFYNNEISEKSEIFDDQFSVERPDGSNFTLKIRSTKLEDSAMYFCASRADRGFTGELFFGEGSRLTVL.

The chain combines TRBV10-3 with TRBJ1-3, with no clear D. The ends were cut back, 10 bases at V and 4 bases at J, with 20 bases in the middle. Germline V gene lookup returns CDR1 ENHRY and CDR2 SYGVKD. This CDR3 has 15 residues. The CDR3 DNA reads TGTGCCACAACAAAAGTTTATCGTACCGGAAACACCATATATTTT. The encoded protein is CATTKVYRTGNTIYF.

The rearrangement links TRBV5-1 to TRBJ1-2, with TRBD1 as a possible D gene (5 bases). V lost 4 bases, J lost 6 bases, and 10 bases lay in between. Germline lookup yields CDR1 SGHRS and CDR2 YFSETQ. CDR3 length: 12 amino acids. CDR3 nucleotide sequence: TGCGCCAGCAGCGACCAGGGTGATGGCTACACCTTC. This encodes CASSDQGDGYTF.

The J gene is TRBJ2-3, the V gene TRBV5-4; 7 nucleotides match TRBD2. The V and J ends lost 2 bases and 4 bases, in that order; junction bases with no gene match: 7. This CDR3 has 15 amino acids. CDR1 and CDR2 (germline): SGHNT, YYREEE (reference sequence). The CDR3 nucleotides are TGTGCCAGCAGCTTAGGAGGGAGGGCACCAGATACGCAGTATTTT. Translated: CASSLGGRAPDTQYF.

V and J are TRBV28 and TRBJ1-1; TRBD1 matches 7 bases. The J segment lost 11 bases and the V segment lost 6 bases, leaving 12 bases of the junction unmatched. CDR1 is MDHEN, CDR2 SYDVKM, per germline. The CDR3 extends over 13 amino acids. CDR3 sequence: CASSSGTVPLAFF. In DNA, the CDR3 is TGTGCCAGCAGCAGCGGGACAGTCCCTTTGGCTTTCTTT.

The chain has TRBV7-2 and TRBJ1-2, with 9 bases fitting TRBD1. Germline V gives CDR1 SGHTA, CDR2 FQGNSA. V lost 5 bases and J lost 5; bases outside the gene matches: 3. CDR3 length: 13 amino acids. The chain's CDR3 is CASSHRGLYGYTF. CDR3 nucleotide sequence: TGTGCCAGCAGCCACAGGGGGCTATATGGCTACACCTTC.

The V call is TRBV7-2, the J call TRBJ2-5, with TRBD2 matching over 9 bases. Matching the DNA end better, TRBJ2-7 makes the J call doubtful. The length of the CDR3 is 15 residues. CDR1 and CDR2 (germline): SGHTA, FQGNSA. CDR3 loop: CASSLSAGGPGEQYF. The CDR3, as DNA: TGTGCCAGCAGCTTATCGGCGGGAGGGCCGGGCGAGCAGTACTTC.

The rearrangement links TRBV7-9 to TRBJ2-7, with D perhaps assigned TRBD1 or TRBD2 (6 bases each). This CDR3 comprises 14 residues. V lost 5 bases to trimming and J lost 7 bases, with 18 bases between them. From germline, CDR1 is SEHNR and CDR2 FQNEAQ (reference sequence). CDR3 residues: CASSPQGRHLEQYF. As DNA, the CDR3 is TGTGCCAGCAGCCCCCAGGGGAGGCACCTAGAGCAGTACTTC.

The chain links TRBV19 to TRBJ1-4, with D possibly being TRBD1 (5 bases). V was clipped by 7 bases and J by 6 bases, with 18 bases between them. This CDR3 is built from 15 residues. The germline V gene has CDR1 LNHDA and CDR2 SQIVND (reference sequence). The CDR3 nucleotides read TGTGCCAGTAACTCCCTCGGAGGGACCGATGAAAAACTGTTTTTT. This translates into CASNSLGGTDEKLFF.